This T cell receptor (beta chain) derives from a study of cytomegalovirus exposure and HLA in healthy donors. General study results and limits: For most TCR beta V segments, an earlier analysis put the productive rate at about 90% or about 30% of the time. In a later analysis, at a false discovery rate of 0.05, approximately 16,000 TCR beta sequences matched HLA alleles.

Germline values: CDR1 KGHSH, CDR2 LQKENI. This CDR3 has 16 residues. Losses at the gene ends were 1 base for V and 7 bases for J; bases not matched to a gene: 5. Primers included in the PCR were 60 Vbeta and 13 Jbeta primers. Assay: immunoSEQ multiplex PCR; the TCRdb copy retains only in-frame clones and omits some. The sample has roughly 120,000 clones; around 8.5% are singletons. This clone was detected only a few times. The antigen is undetermined. The V call is TRBV18, the J call TRBJ1-3, with 12 nucleotides matching TRBD1. The sample was PBMCs. The TCR was taken from a man aged 35-49 years in good health and CMV-seronegative. The chain's CDR3 is CASSPQFGTGGNTIYF. The CDR3 nucleotides are TGTGCCAGCTCACCACAGTTCGGGACAGGGGGCAACACCATATATTTT.